The clone carrying this T cell receptor (beta chain) has a single count. These data come from a study of cytomegalovirus exposure and HLA in healthy donors. From germline, CDR1 is MNHEY and CDR2 SVGAGI. The CDR3 runs 14 residues. V was shortened by 4 bases and J by 1 base, with 10 bases between the two germline ends. Amplification used 60 Vbeta primers and 13 Jbeta primers. TCRdb keeps only in-frame clones here, not all; method: immunoSEQ multiplex PCR. The data contain about 130,000 clones, approximately 70% of them singletons. The sample taken for sequencing was PBMCs. This chain joins TRBV6-5 and TRBJ1-2; D is ambiguous. The clonotype was recovered from a woman aged 55 to 70 in good health and CMV-seropositive. The DNA for the CDR3 is TGTGCCAGCAGTTTCAAAGGGAGTAACTATGGCTACACCTTC. This gives the protein CASSFKGSNYGYTF.